The text below deals with one T cell receptor beta chain. Unmatched junction bases numbered 14, after V lost 8 bases and J lost 1 base. The CDR3 has 17 residues. The germline V gene encodes CDR1 MDHEN and CDR2 SYDVKM. This specimen belongs to a study of blood T cell repertoires in COVID-19. Across the study: The samples span acute and convalescent COVID-19 from the United States, Italy and Spain. T cells, B-cell-depleted T cells, or PBMCs supplied cDNA or gDNA.

Study processing details: Amplifying reference gene primers gave estimates of nucleated cell counts. Sequencing used immunoSEQ multiplex PCR; TCRdb keeps in-frame clones, though not all of them. The V and J calls and clone size were taken over from that table, and D and trimming were inferred from the DNA. This repertoire shows under 300,000 clones, roughly 82% found once; its top ten account for 4% to 6%. Material for sequencing was peripheral blood. The V call is TRBV28, the J call TRBJ1-5, with 7 positions matching TRBD1. The sequence came from a woman aged 80 or older with active or convalescent COVID-19. CDR3 DNA: TGTGCCAGCGAAAAAGGGGGCGCAGGGGGGAGCAATCAGCCCCAGCATTTT. Amino acids: CASEKGGAGGSNQPQHF.